Below are 6 T cell receptor beta chains sequenced from a single sample in a study of shared clonotypes between healthy human individuals. The protocol was immunoSEQ multiplex PCR, while the TCRdb copy is restricted to in-frame clones and leaves out a portion. The repertoire includes about 490,000 clones, approximately 82% of them detected once, and approximately 12% sits in the top ten. The sequencing sample was made of PBMCs. The receptor set was obtained from a middle-aged woman in good health. Some clones in this sample may be carry-over from other donors' samples.

The chain employs TRBV30 and TRBJ2-1; D might be TRBD2 (5 bases). The CDR3 sequence is 13 residues long. Trimming removed 1 base at V and 10 bases at J, with 14 bases between. Germline assignment: CDR1 GTSNPN and CDR2 SVGIG (reference sequence). The CDR3 loop is CAWSASLQGEQFF. CDR3 sequence (DNA): TGTGCCTGGAGTGCTAGCCTACAAGGGGAGCAGTTCTTC.

This clone was observed a few times. A far bigger clonotype differs at one base, so this is likely a read error. The chain combines TRBV12-5 with TRBJ2-3, with D tentatively TRBD2 (5 bases). Germline loops: CDR1 LGHNT, CDR2 FRNRAP. This CDR3 is built from 14 residues. For the CDR3, the DNA is TGTGCTAGTGGCCTGGGCGGGCAAGGAGATACGCGGTATTTT. This sequence encodes CASGLGGQGDTRYF.

About this clone: A read error may be the cause here, since a much bigger clone is one base away. The V and J genes are TRBV7-2 and TRBJ1-1; D remains unclear. This CDR3 has 13 amino acids. Germline values: CDR1 SGHTA, CDR2 FQGNSA. V was cut by 8 bases and J by 0 bases, with 10 bases left in between. CDR3 DNA: TGTGCCAGCGCGGGAATAGTGAACACTGAAGCTTTCTTT. Protein: CASAGIVNTEAFF.

This clone was observed a single time. This sequence joins TRBV2 and TRBJ2-7; 11 positions agree with TRBD2. The germline gives CDR1 SNHLY, CDR2 FYNNEI. This CDR3 is built from 14 residues. Trimming took 6 bases from V and 5 from J; bases not matched to a gene: 6. CDR3 in amino acids: CASRATSGSDEQYF. DNA for the CDR3: TGTGCCAGCAGAGCTACTAGCGGGAGCGACGAGCAGTACTTC. The whole variable domain, filled in from reference TRBV2 and TRBJ2-7, reads EPEVTQTPSHQVTQMGQEVILRCVPISNHLYFYWYRQILGQKVEFLVSFYNNEISEKSEIFDDQFSVERPDGSNFTLKIRSTKLEDSAMYFCASRATSGSDEQYFGPGTRLTVT.

This clone was counted a few times. The chain employs TRBV5-4 and TRBJ1-2; D is unclear. Trimming removed 4 bases from V and 4 bases from J, with 14 bases in between. The CDR3 is 14 amino acids. Per germline, CDR1 SGHNT and CDR2 YYREEE (reference sequence). CDR3 nucleotides: TGTGCCAGCAGCCCTACAGAGTCCGGCTATGGCTACACCTTC. Protein sequence: CASSPTESGYGYTF.

CDR3 nucleotide sequence: TGTGCCAGCAGGCCTCAGGGAGGACAGCCCCAGCATTTT. This sequence encodes CASRPQGGQPQHF. The chain recombines TRBV27 with TRBJ1-5, with D possibly TRBD1 on 5 matching bases. V was trimmed by 6 bases and J by 7 bases, leaving 13 bases between them. The CDR3 loop spans 13 amino acids. CDR1 and CDR2 (germline): MNHEY, SMNVEV (reference sequence).